This T cell receptor beta chain was recorded in a study of blood T cell repertoires in COVID-19. About the study: COVID-19 samples from acute and convalescent phases originated in the United States, Italy and Spain. The cDNA or gDNA used as material had been derived from T cells, B-cell-depleted T cells, or PBMCs.

Original methodology: Nucleated cell counts were estimated from reference gene primer amplification. TCRdb's table, derived via immunoSEQ multiplex PCR, lists solely in-frame clones and lacks some. The V and J calls and the clone size are those of that table, but D and trimming were determined from the DNA. The sample has a few hundred thousand clones, 75% to 90% seen once. Germline CDR1 MNHEY, CDR2 SVGAGI. V gave up 7 bases and J gave up 5 bases, with 12 bases separating them. This CDR3 region has 13 residues. The TCR sequence derives from a man aged 30 to 39 who had recovered from COVID-19. The specimen sequenced was PBMCs or T cells enriched from blood (not recorded which). This rearrangement joins TRBV6-5 to TRBJ1-5; D call uncertain. The CDR3, as DNA: TGTGCCAGCACCCAACGGGGTTATCAGCCCCAGCATTTT. Its protein is CASTQRGYQPQHF.